One sample yielded the 19 T cell receptor beta chains listed below, sequenced in a study of post-analysis software for immune sequencing data. Study outcomes and limitations: When patients were compared with controls, about five TRBV segments were more frequent, TRBV5-6, TRBV5-1 and TRBV20-1 among them.

Libraries were made from TCR beta cDNA, and they carried unique molecular identifiers. TCRdb re-analysed the PCR reads in MiXCR, keeping a single row per CDR3 protein. The sample holds about 540,000 distinct CDR3 sequences, under 40% seen once. These receptors' targets are unknown. The sequenced sample consisted of blood. The receptors shown here come from a girl younger than 18 with multiple sclerosis.

This chain connects TRBV7-9 to TRBJ2-7, with 8 nucleotides matching TRBD2. The CDR3 runs to 14 residues. The ends lost 5 bases at V and 5 bases at J; junction bases unmatched: 8. The V gene's germline CDR1 is SEHNR and CDR2 FQNEAQ (reference sequence). The DNA for the CDR3 is TGTGCCAGCAGCGCCTCCCGGGGGGGCCACGAGCAGTACTTC. Its translation: CASSASRGGHEQYF.

V is TRBV20-1 and J is TRBJ2-2, with D perhaps given as TRBD1 or TRBD2 (6 bases each). Germline V gene data show CDR1 as DFQATT and CDR2 as SNEGSKA (reference sequence). The CDR3 length is 13 residues. CDR3 DNA sequence: TGCAGCGGGGGACACCAGATCACCGGGGAGCTGTTTTTT. Protein sequence: CSGGHQITGELFF.

V usage is TRBV9 and J usage is TRBJ2-7; D is perhaps TRBD1 (5 bases). V lost 0 bases, J lost 0 bases, and 7 bases lay in between. There are 14 residues in the CDR3. The germline CDR1 and CDR2 sequences are SGDLS and YYNGEE. Written as DNA, the CDR3 is TGTGCCAGCAGCGTAGACAGGTACTCCTACGAGCAGTACTTC. Its protein product is CASSVDRYSYEQYF.

This clonotype was seen a handful of times. V gene TRBV6-1 combines with J gene TRBJ2-3; 10 positions agree with TRBD2. From germline, CDR1 is MNHNS and CDR2 SASEGT. J was trimmed by 0 bases and V by 6 bases; bases with no gene match: 12. The CDR3 covers 18 residues. DNA of the CDR3: TGTGCCAGCAGCCCCGAAGAGGTTAGCGGGGGGAGCACAGATACGCAGTATTTT. This encodes CASSPEEVSGGSTDTQYF.

There are many counts of this clonotype. This chain connects TRBV5-6 to TRBJ2-7; D not certain. Trimming left V 2 bases short and J 4 bases short, with 10 bases between. Looked up from germline, CDR1 is SGHDT and CDR2 is YYEEEE. This CDR3 contains 13 residues. This chain's CDR3 is CASSFRTSYEQYF. CDR3 bases: TGTGCCAGCAGCTTTAGAACGTCGTACGAGCAGTACTTC. Using reference TRBV5-6 and TRBJ2-7 for the parts outside the CDR3, the full variable domain is DAGVTQSPTHLIKTRGQQVTLRCSPKSGHDTVSWYQQALGQGPQFIFQYYEEEERQRGNFPDRFSGHQFPNYSSELNVNALLLGDSALYLCASSFRTSYEQYFGPGTRLTVT.

This clonotype was detected a few times. CDR3: CSVEVFSYEGSHRDDYEQYF. The CDR3 nucleotides are TGCAGCGTTGAAGTATTTAGTTATGAAGGGAGCCACAGGGATGACTACGAGCAGTACTTC. The chain links TRBV29-1 to TRBJ2-7; the D gene is possibly TRBD1 (6 bases). CDR3 size: 20 residues. V lost 1 base to trimming and J lost 3 bases, with 31 bases between them. CDR1 SQVTM and CDR2 ANQGSEA come from the germline V gene.

The rearrangement links TRBV10-3 to TRBJ1-1; 9 positions match TRBD1. The CDR3 has 14 residues. In germline, CDR1 is ENHRY, CDR2 SYGVKD. V dropped 6 bases and J dropped 6; count of bases not matched to a gene: 8. The CDR3 spells CAISEGQGIPEAFF. CDR3 nucleotide sequence: TGTGCCATCAGCGAGGGACAGGGTATCCCTGAAGCTTTCTTT.

In this sample, this clonotype turned up a few times. The chain uses TRBV12-3 or TRBV12-4 and TRBJ2-3, with TRBD2 matching 7 bases. With 4 bases clipped from V and 0 bases from J, the junction kept 7 bases outside the gene matches. The CDR3 is 16 amino acids. CDR3 loop: CASSSPAGRSTDTQYF. DNA of the CDR3: TGTGCCAGCAGTTCCCCAGCGGGGAGGAGCACAGATACGCAGTATTTT.

In nucleotides, the CDR3 is TGCAGTGCCATTCCCGGGGACACTGAAGCTTTCTTT. Protein sequence: CSAIPGDTEAFF. The V and J genes are TRBV20-1 and TRBJ1-1; D gene uncertain. V was pared by 6 bases and J by 3 bases, with 11 bases between. CDR1 is DFQATT and CDR2 is SNEGSKA in the germline V gene (reference sequence). The CDR3 spans 12 residues.

This clonotype was observed a few times. The chain has TRBV12-3 or TRBV12-4 and TRBJ1-1; D gene unclear. The CDR3 consists of 14 residues. Trimming shortened V by 5 bases and J by 1 base, and 11 bases separated the two germline ends. In DNA, the CDR3 is TGTGCCAGCAGTCAACGGCTTCCGAACACTGAAGCTTTCTTT. Its protein is CASSQRLPNTEAFF.

Turning to this clonotype: A read error may explain this, as a much larger clone is one base away. The V and J genes are TRBV12-3 or TRBV12-4 and TRBJ2-5; 8 bases agree with TRBD2. The CDR3 totals 17 residues. V lost 3 bases and J lost 1; bases outside the gene matches: 10. The CDR3 region is CASSLGGASGLQETQYF. CDR3 coding DNA: TGTGCCAGCAGTTTGGGGGGAGCTAGCGGGCTCCAAGAGACCCAGTACTTC.

This chain links TRBV6-5 with TRBJ2-3; weak D call: TRBD2 (7 bases). The CDR3 has 15 residues. V lost 2 bases and J 4 bases, leaving 13 bases between the germline ends. Per germline, CDR1 MNHEY and CDR2 SVGAGI. CDR3 DNA sequence: TGTGCCAGCAGTTACCGGGGGGCCGTCGCAGATACGCAGTATTTT. This gives the protein CASSYRGAVADTQYF.

The rearrangement links TRBV10-3 to TRBJ2-1; perhaps TRBD2 as D (7 bases). The CDR3 totals 13 residues. V was clipped by 11 bases and J by 7 bases, with 18 bases between them. Germline V lookup: CDR1 ENHRY, CDR2 SYGVKD. This CDR3 reads CAFRGGLGNEQFF. In nucleotides, the CDR3 is TGTGCCTTTAGGGGGGGGTTAGGGAATGAGCAGTTCTTC.

J is TRBJ1-5 and V is TRBV24-1; D uncertain. Trimming shortened V by 5 bases and J by 3 bases, and 7 bases separated the two germline ends. This CDR3 has 13 amino acids. The germline V gene encodes CDR1 KGHDR and CDR2 SFDVKD. DNA of the CDR3: TGTGCCACCAGTGCAACGGTCAATCAGCCCCAGCATTTT. Protein sequence: CATSATVNQPQHF.

There are a few counts of this clonotype. This sequence joins TRBV9 and TRBJ2-7; 7 nucleotides match TRBD2. Trimming removed 2 bases from V and 0 bases from J; junction bases left unmatched: 5. The CDR3 is 15 residues long. The germline CDR1 and CDR2 sequences are SGDLS and YYNGEE. CDR3 amino acids: CASSVSTGGSYEQYF. For the CDR3, the DNA is TGTGCCAGCAGCGTTTCGACGGGGGGCTCCTACGAGCAGTACTTC.

The rearrangement uses TRBV4-2 and TRBJ2-5; D may correspond to TRBD1 or TRBD2 (5 bases each). In germline, CDR1 is LGHNA, CDR2 YNFKEQ. The CDR3 has 14 amino acids. V lost 1 base and J lost 4, with 10 bases in between. The CDR3 DNA sequence: TGTGCCAGCAGCCAAGGGGGGACGGGAGAGACCCAGTACTTC. Its translation is CASSQGGTGETQYF.

Only a few counts were recorded for this clonotype. The V call is TRBV4-1, the J call TRBJ2-2; D is unclear. CDR1 is MGHRA, CDR2 YSYEKL, per germline. The CDR3 sequence is 14 residues long. Trimming took off 6 bases at V and 5 bases at J, with 13 bases between the two ends. The CDR3 reads CASRQPRTTGELFF. The CDR3, as DNA: TGCGCCAGCAGACAACCAAGGACGACCGGGGAGCTGTTTTTT.

There are a few counts of this clonotype. The chain is built from TRBV13 and TRBJ1-2, with a possible D match to TRBD1 (6 bases). V lost 6 bases to trimming and J lost 8 bases, with 19 bases between them. This CDR3 is 14 amino acids long. CDR1 is PRHDT and CDR2 is FYEKMQ in the germline V gene (reference sequence). This CDR3 reads CASSTGTIYQGYTF. The CDR3 DNA sequence: TGTGCCAGCAGTACCGGGACAATTTACCAGGGCTACACCTTC.

The rearrangement uses TRBV7-2 and TRBJ2-3; D unclear. The germline CDR1 and CDR2 sequences are SGHTA and FQGNSA. Trimming cost V 3 bases and J 6 bases, with 10 bases left between them. The CDR3 has 13 amino acids. The CDR3 spells CASSFFGSDTQYF. The CDR3 bases are TGTGCCAGCAGCTTTTTCGGTTCGGATACGCAGTATTTT.